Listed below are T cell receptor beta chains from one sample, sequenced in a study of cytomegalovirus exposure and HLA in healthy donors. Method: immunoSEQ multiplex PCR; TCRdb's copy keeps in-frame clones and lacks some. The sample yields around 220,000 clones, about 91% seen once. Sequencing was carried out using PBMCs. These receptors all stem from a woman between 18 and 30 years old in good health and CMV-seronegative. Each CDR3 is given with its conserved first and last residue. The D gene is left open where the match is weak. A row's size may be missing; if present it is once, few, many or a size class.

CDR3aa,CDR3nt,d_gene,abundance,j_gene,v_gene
CASSLDRDPRYDEQFF,TGTGCCAGCAGTTTAGACAGGGACCCCCGATATGATGAGCAGTTCTTC,TRBD1,NA,TRBJ2-1,TRBV28
CAWSVAGGLDYEQYF,TGTGCCTGGAGTGTGGCGGGAGGACTTGACTACGAGCAGTACTTC,TRBD2,NA,TRBJ2-7,TRBV30
CASSRRGEAFF,TGTGCCAGCAGCCGAAGGGGGGAAGCTTTCTTT,NA,NA,TRBJ1-1,TRBV11-2
CSAWTGGFSEAFF,TGCAGCGCGTGGACAGGGGGTTTTAGTGAAGCTTTCTTT,TRBD1,NA,TRBJ1-1,TRBV29-1
CASSQSEVAGGPRNEQFF,TGTGCCAGCAGCCAATCAGAAGTAGCGGGAGGGCCACGTAATGAGCAGTTCTTC,TRBD2,NA,TRBJ2-1,TRBV4-2
CASSYLGGEQYF,TGTGCCAGCAGTTACCTCGGGGGCGAGCAGTACTTC,NA,NA,TRBJ2-7,TRBV6-5
CAISESINRGEQYF,TGTGCCATCAGTGAGTCGATTAACAGGGGCGAGCAGTACTTC,TRBD1,NA,TRBJ2-7,TRBV10-3
CSGETSTDTQYF,TGCAGCGGCGAAACTAGCACAGATACGCAGTATTTT,NA,NA,TRBJ2-3,TRBV29-1
CASRMTGGEQYF,TGTGCCAGCAGGATGACAGGGGGCGAGCAGTACTTC,TRBD1,NA,TRBJ2-7,TRBV2
CASSARGLAEKETQYF,TGTGCCAGCAGCGCCCGCGGACTAGCGGAGAAAGAGACCCAGTACTTC,TRBD2,NA,TRBJ2-5,TRBV9
CASSLRDRGGFNGEKLFF,TGCGCCAGCAGCTTACGGGACAGGGGGGGGTTTAATGGGGAAAAACTGTTTTTT,TRBD1,NA,TRBJ1-4,TRBV5-1
CATADGEADTEAFF,TGTGCCACCGCCGACGGGGAAGCGGACACTGAAGCTTTCTTT,NA,NA,TRBJ1-1,TRBV6-5
CASSLSIADHYNEQFF,TGTGCCAGCAGTTTATCGATAGCGGACCACTACAATGAGCAGTTCTTC,NA,NA,TRBJ2-1,TRBV27
CASSQDQGAGANVLTF,TGCGCCAGCAGCCAAGATCAGGGGGCTGGGGCCAACGTCCTGACTTTC,TRBD1,NA,TRBJ2-6,TRBV4-3
CASSGRAGLGGEEQYF,TGTGCCAGCAGTGGAAGGGCTGGACTAGGCGGAGAAGAGCAGTACTTC,TRBD2,NA,TRBJ2-7,TRBV6-1
CASSPLDRSVYGYTF,TGTGCCAGCAGCCCTCTCGACAGGTCCGTATATGGCTACACCTTC,NA,NA,TRBJ1-2,TRBV7-9
CASSFGDRANEQYF,TGCGCCAGCAGCTTCGGGGACAGGGCAAACGAGCAGTACTTC,TRBD1,NA,TRBJ2-7,TRBV5-1
CASSLAAGSATDTQYF,TGTGCCAGCAGCTTAGCCGCAGGGTCGGCTACAGATACGCAGTATTTT,NA,NA,TRBJ2-3,TRBV7-2
CASSLSVTSGYNEQFF,TGTGCCAGCAGTTTATCGGTAACTAGCGGGTACAATGAGCAGTTCTTC,TRBD2,NA,TRBJ2-1,TRBV27
CASSSIKQGINTEAFF,TGTGCCAGCAGCTCGATCAAACAGGGGATAAACACTGAAGCTTTCTTT,TRBD1,NA,TRBJ1-1,TRBV7-9
CASSQDQGDEQFF,TGCGCCAGCAGCCAAGATCAGGGGGATGAGCAGTTCTTC,TRBD1,NA,TRBJ2-1,TRBV4-1
CASSVAGEGADGYTF,TGTGCCAGCAGCGTAGCGGGCGAGGGGGCAGATGGCTACACCTTC,TRBD1,NA,TRBJ1-2,TRBV9
CASSYLSSGAYEQYF,TGTGCCAGCAGTTACCTTAGCTCTGGTGCCTACGAGCAGTACTTC,NA,NA,TRBJ2-7,TRBV6-5
CASSLVGGGRSTDTQYF,TGTGCCAGCAGCTTAGTAGGAGGCGGGAGGAGCACAGATACGCAGTATTTT,TRBD2,NA,TRBJ2-3,TRBV11-2
CASTPGGAQETQYF,TGTGCCAGCACGCCTGGGGGGGCCCAAGAGACCCAGTACTTC,NA,NA,TRBJ2-5,TRBV19
CSVGDRGRGGSYNEQFF,TGCAGCGTTGGGGACAGGGGGAGGGGGGGTTCCTACAATGAGCAGTTCTTC,TRBD1,NA,TRBJ2-1,TRBV29-1
CASSAYRAGGLGQYF,TGTGCCAGCAGTGCCTACCGGGCGGGAGGGCTGGGGCAGTACTTC,TRBD2,NA,TRBJ2-7,TRBV6-6
CSVGGITGDTQYF,TGCAGCGTTGGAGGTATAACCGGGGATACGCAGTATTTT,NA,NA,TRBJ2-3,TRBV29-1
CASSSQGGDNYGYTF,TGTGCCAGCAGCAGTCAGGGAGGAGATAACTATGGCTACACCTTC,NA,NA,TRBJ1-2,TRBV5-4
CASSPRRNQPQHF,TGTGCCAGCAGTCCCCGGAGGAATCAGCCCCAGCATTTT,NA,NA,TRBJ1-5,TRBV6-5
CASSSEVGGSGTETQYF,TGTGCCAGCAGTTCTGAAGTTGGCGGGAGTGGCACGGAGACCCAGTACTTC,TRBD2,NA,TRBJ2-5,TRBV27
CASSSGWSSYNEQFF,TGTGCCAGCAGTAGCGGGTGGAGCTCCTACAATGAGCAGTTCTTC,NA,NA,TRBJ2-1,TRBV25-1
CASSLVRAGVSYEQYF,TGTGCCAGCAGCTTAGTACGGGCGGGAGTAAGCTACGAGCAGTACTTC,TRBD2,once,TRBJ2-7,TRBV11-2
CASSDPRGNAPDPYEQYF,TGTGCCAGCAGTGACCCCCGGGGAAACGCCCCCGATCCCTACGAGCAGTACTTC,NA,NA,TRBJ2-7,TRBV6-1
CASSFERFSGGSQYF,TGTGCCAGCAGTTTCGAACGTTTTAGCGGGGGGTCCCAGTACTTC,TRBD2,NA,TRBJ2-5,TRBV6-1
CASSQEQRVSSGANVLTF,TGCGCCAGCAGCCAAGAACAGCGGGTGAGCTCTGGGGCCAACGTCCTGACTTTC,NA,NA,TRBJ2-6,TRBV4-3
CSVEGRGVTQETQYF,TGCAGCGTTGAGGGCAGGGGGGTGACCCAAGAGACCCAGTACTTC,NA,NA,TRBJ2-5,TRBV29-1
CSVEGPDSYEQYF,TGCAGCGTTGAAGGCCCGGACAGCTACGAGCAGTACTTC,NA,NA,TRBJ2-7,TRBV29-1
CSFWSGSLFDGYTF,TGCAGCTTTTGGAGTGGCAGCCTTTTCGATGGCTACACCTTC,NA,once,TRBJ1-2,TRBV29-1
CASSLTEETQYF,TGCGCCAGCAGCTTGACAGAAGAGACCCAGTACTTC,NA,NA,TRBJ2-5,TRBV5-1
CASSLTGDYEQYF,TGCGCCAGCAGCTTGACAGGGGACTACGAGCAGTACTTC,TRBD1,once,TRBJ2-7,TRBV5-1
CASSQIAGGSQDTQYF,TGCGCCAGCAGCCAAATAGCGGGAGGGTCACAAGATACGCAGTATTTT,TRBD2,NA,TRBJ2-3,TRBV4-1
CASSFGPSYGYTF,TGTGCCAGCAGTTTTGGGCCGAGCTATGGCTACACCTTC,NA,NA,TRBJ1-2,TRBV27
CASRAGGFFDEQYF,TGTGCCAGCAGGGCGGGAGGGTTTTTCGACGAGCAGTACTTC,TRBD2,NA,TRBJ2-7,TRBV27
CASSGQGHNYGYTF,TGTGCCAGCAGCGGACAGGGACATAACTATGGCTACACCTTC,TRBD1,NA,TRBJ1-2,TRBV9
CAVAPMNTEAFF,TGTGCCGTAGCCCCCATGAACACTGAAGCTTTCTTT,NA,once,TRBJ1-1,TRBV6-1
CASSLSTGVREQFF,TGTGCCAGCAGTTTATCTACAGGGGTTCGGGAGCAGTTCTTC,TRBD1,NA,TRBJ2-1,TRBV28
CASSQGHDRVDEQYF,TGCGCCAGCAGCCAAGGGCACGACAGGGTAGACGAGCAGTACTTC,TRBD1,many,TRBJ2-7,TRBV4-3
CASSPDKNYGYTF,TGTGCCAGCAGCCCTGACAAGAACTATGGCTACACCTTC,NA,once,TRBJ1-2,TRBV7-2
CASSLVEDYEQYF,TGTGCCAGCAGCTTAGTCGAGGACTACGAGCAGTACTTC,NA,NA,TRBJ2-7,TRBV7-9